This passage covers 19 T cell receptor beta chains from one sample sequenced in a study of OX40 agonist ivuxolimab in advanced cancers. TCRdb keeps only in-frame clones here, not all; method: immunoSEQ multiplex PCR. The sample contains about 24,000 clones, about nine tenths of which appear only once. The sequences come from CD4+ or CD8+ T cells sorted from blood, collected in a trial of the OX40 agonist ivuxolimab. These receptors were collected from an adult with an advanced solid tumor such as melanoma, head and neck, liver or kidney cancer.

The chain couples TRBV27 to TRBJ2-7, with D unclear. The CDR3 is made up of 12 amino acids. Trimming removed 6 bases at V and 2 bases at J, with 8 bases between. Germline assignment: CDR1 MNHEY and CDR2 SMNVEV (reference sequence). CDR3 protein: CASRGRAYEQYF. In DNA, the CDR3 is TGTGCCAGCAGGGGCAGAGCCTACGAGCAGTACTTC.

The chain recombines TRBV10-2 with TRBJ2-1; TRBD2 matches 9 bases. Unmatched junction bases numbered 10, after V lost 10 bases and J lost 9 bases. The germline CDR1 and CDR2 sequences are WSHSY and SAAADI. The CDR3 is made up of 13 amino acids. CDR3 nucleotides: TGCGCCACCCGGATAGCGGGAGAGGCTGAGCAGTTCTTC. Its protein is CATRIAGEAEQFF.

This clone appeared a single time. V and J are TRBV5-1 and TRBJ2-7, with D perhaps TRBD2 (5 bases). The CDR3 spans 16 residues. Looked up from germline, CDR1 is SGHRS and CDR2 is YFSETQ. Trimming took off 0 bases at V and 0 bases at J, with 13 bases between the two ends. CDR3 amino acids: CASSLGPSRVSYEQYF. CDR3 in DNA: TGCGCCAGCAGCTTGGGGCCCTCGCGGGTCTCCTACGAGCAGTACTTC.

The chain recombines TRBV2 with TRBJ2-5, with TRBD2 matching over 14 bases. The J segment lost 2 bases and the V segment lost 2 bases, leaving 7 bases of the junction unmatched. In germline, CDR1 is SNHLY, CDR2 FYNNEI. CDR3 size: 18 residues. The CDR3 sequence: CASSEWGLAGAGQETQYF. In DNA form, the CDR3 reads TGTGCCAGCAGTGAATGGGGACTAGCGGGGGCCGGTCAAGAGACCCAGTACTTC.

This sequence joins TRBV7-2 and TRBJ1-6; perhaps TRBD1 as D (6 bases). The CDR3 extends over 15 amino acids. CDR1 and CDR2 (germline): SGHTA, FQGNSA. V was trimmed by 5 bases and J by 5 bases, leaving 13 bases between them. CDR3 sequence: CASSQQGPNNSPLHF. CDR3 DNA sequence: TGTGCCAGCAGCCAACAGGGACCGAATAATTCACCCCTCCACTTT.

This clone was observed once. The chain has TRBV27 and TRBJ2-3; maybe TRBD2 (5 bases). Trimming pared 4 bases from V and 2 bases from J, leaving 10 bases between. This CDR3 has 14 amino acids. Germline lookup yields CDR1 MNHEY and CDR2 SMNVEV (reference sequence). As DNA, the CDR3 is TGTGCCAGCAGTTCATCCGGGATCACAGATACGCAGTATTTT. This encodes CASSSSGITDTQYF.

The chain has TRBV11-2 and TRBJ1-4; possibly TRBD1 for D (5 bases). V was clipped by 9 bases and J by 6 bases, with 20 bases between them. The CDR3 totals 15 residues. Germline V gene lookup returns CDR1 SGHAT and CDR2 FQNNGV. The CDR3, as DNA: TGTGCCAGTTCCCGAATCGGGGGGTTGGATGAAAAACTGTTTTTT. This sequence encodes CASSRIGGLDEKLFF.

The chain joins TRBV6-6 to TRBJ2-1; D is unresolved. The V gene's germline CDR1 is MNHNY and CDR2 SVGAGI (reference sequence). Trimming removed 5 bases at V and 4 bases at J, with 6 bases between. CDR3 length equals 12 residues. CDR3 sequence: CASSLEYNEQFF. The CDR3 DNA reads as TGTGCCAGCAGTCTGGAGTACAATGAGCAGTTCTTC.

This CDR3 reads CASSQDNYGYTF. The CDR3, as DNA: TGCGCCAGCAGCCAAGATAACTATGGCTACACCTTC. The chain employs TRBV4-1 and TRBJ1-2, with D hard to call. The CDR3 is made up of 12 amino acids. The germline V gene has CDR1 MGHRA and CDR2 YSYEKL. V lost 0 bases and J 1 base, leaving 0 bases between the germline ends.

The CDR3 DNA is TGTGCCAGCAGCGTAGAAGGAGACAGTTACAATGAGCAGTTCTTC. Protein product: CASSVEGDSYNEQFF. This chain uses TRBV9 with TRBJ2-1; D is possibly TRBD1 (5 bases). Trimming stripped 0 bases from V and 4 bases from J, with 11 bases between. Germline values: CDR1 SGDLS, CDR2 YYNGEE. The CDR3 covers 15 residues.

This chain joins TRBV5-4 and TRBJ2-1; TRBD2 agrees at 8 bases. The CDR3 is made up of 15 amino acids. In germline, CDR1 is SGHNT, CDR2 YYREEE (reference sequence). The J segment lost 5 bases and the V segment lost 6 bases, leaving 10 bases of the junction unmatched. The CDR3 reads CASIRAGVGHNEQFF. The CDR3, as DNA: TGTGCCAGCATCCGAGCGGGAGTGGGGCACAATGAGCAGTTCTTC.

J is TRBJ2-2 and V is TRBV5-5; 11 bases are shared with TRBD2. There are 18 residues in the CDR3. Germline V gives CDR1 SGHKS, CDR2 YYEKEE (reference sequence). The J segment lost 0 bases and the V segment lost 8 bases, leaving 12 bases of the junction unmatched. The DNA of the CDR3 is TGTGCCAGTTTGACGGGACTAGCGGAGTCGGCGAACACCGGGGAGCTGTTTTTT. Translated, it gives CASLTGLAESANTGELFF.

The rearrangement links TRBV4-2 to TRBJ2-3, with D maybe TRBD1 (6 bases). Per germline, CDR1 LGHNA and CDR2 YNFKEQ. The CDR3 is 16 amino acids. Trimming removed 10 bases from V and 2 bases from J, with 22 bases in between. CDR3 nucleotides: TGTGCCACCATGAGGGGGTCCTCCCAAGACACAGATACGCAGTATTTT. Protein product: CATMRGSSQDTDTQYF.

This clone occurred once. The chain employs TRBV28 and TRBJ1-1, with D possibly matching TRBD1 (5 bases). Trimming stripped 5 bases from V and 7 bases from J, with 14 bases between. The CDR3 is 13 amino acids. From germline, CDR1 is MDHEN and CDR2 SYDVKM. The CDR3 region is CASSPPSGLEAFF. DNA for the CDR3: TGTGCCAGCAGTCCCCCGTCAGGGCTTGAAGCTTTCTTT. Full variable domain (outside the CDR3, taken from reference TRBV28 and TRBJ1-1): DVKVTQSSRYLVKRTGEKVFLECVQDMDHENMFWYRQDPGLGLRLIYFSYDVKMKEKGDIPEGYSVSREKKERFSLILESASTNQTSMYLCASSPPSGLEAFFGQGTRLTVV.

This chain joins TRBV10-3 and TRBJ2-7; 9 nucleotides agree with TRBD2. V shed 6 bases and J 4 bases; nucleotides not matched to a gene: 10. This CDR3 has 15 amino acids. CDR1 is ENHRY and CDR2 is SYGVKD in the germline V gene. The CDR3 sequence: CAISPRERGVYEQYF. CDR3 nucleotides: TGTGCCATCAGCCCCAGGGAGCGGGGGGTTTACGAGCAGTACTTC.

This chain joins TRBV19 and TRBJ2-1; possible D gene TRBD2, 5 bases. Germline V CDR1 and CDR2: LNHDA, SQIVND (reference sequence). This CDR3 is 16 amino acids long. The V and J ends lost 8 bases and 0 bases respectively, with 17 bases between them. The CDR3 loop is CASSGLTPISYNEQFF. DNA for the CDR3: TGTGCCAGTTCAGGACTCACCCCAATCTCCTACAATGAGCAGTTCTTC.

V usage is TRBV5-1 and J usage is TRBJ2-1; 14 bases line up with TRBD2. V lost 3 bases, J lost 7 bases, and 6 bases stayed unmatched. Germline CDR1 SGHRS, CDR2 YFSETQ. The CDR3 loop spans 16 amino acids. CDR3: CASSSTSGRARNEQFF. Written as DNA, the CDR3 is TGCGCCAGCAGCTCGACTAGCGGGAGGGCCAGGAATGAGCAGTTCTTC.

This clone was detected once. J is TRBJ2-2 and V is TRBV18; TRBD1 aligns across 10 bases. J lost 5 bases, V lost 3 bases, and 6 bases had no gene match. Germline V gene sequence: CDR1 KGHSH, CDR2 LQKENI. The CDR3 is 16 residues long. The CDR3 region is CASSPSTGGATGELFF. In DNA form, the CDR3 reads TGTGCCAGCTCACCGTCGACAGGGGGCGCGACCGGGGAGCTGTTTTTT.

The rearrangement uses TRBV9 and TRBJ2-7; maybe TRBD1 (5 bases). The CDR3 covers 14 residues. CDR1 and CDR2 from the germline V gene are SGDLS and YYNGEE. V was trimmed by 0 bases and J by 1 base, leaving 8 bases between them. CDR3 bases: TGTGCCAGCAGCGTAGCGCAGGGTTCCTACGAGCAGTACTTC. Translating it yields CASSVAQGSYEQYF.